This T cell receptor beta chain was observed in a study of shared clonotypes between healthy human individuals. The unsorted PBMC sample used ten immunoSEQ deep assay plates. Clones were read by immunoSEQ multiplex PCR, and TCRdb kept only the in-frame ones, dropping some. The table has over 400,000 clones, more than 75% seen once; the top ten hold more than 10%. The V end was cut by 7 bases, the J end by 3 bases, with 16 bases between. The germline CDR1 and CDR2 sequences are MNHEY and SVGAGI. This CDR3 has 14 residues. This chain links TRBV6-5 with TRBJ2-7; D is possibly TRBD2 (6 bases). The material sequenced was PBMCs. The clonotype was recovered from a woman in her 40s in good health. Some clones in this sample may be carry-over from other donors' samples. CDR3 nucleotides: TGTGCCAGCATCTCAGGGACTGGATTCTACGAGCAGTACTTC. Its translation: CASISGTGFYEQYF.